This entry lists 14 T cell receptor beta chains sequenced from one sample in a study of T cell responses to AZD1222 COVID-19 vaccine. Here immunoSEQ multiplex PCR was the method, and the copy in TCRdb shows in-frame clones only, minus some. The sample has about 55,000 clones, 70% to 90% seen once. The sample consisted of peripheral blood, taken on day 0 of AZD1222 vaccination. These receptors came from an adult in good health.

This clone was recorded once. The rearrangement joins TRBV28 to TRBJ2-5; possible D gene TRBD1, 5 bases. Trimming removed 3 bases from V and 0 bases from J, with 14 bases in between. This CDR3 contains 16 residues. Germline V gene data show CDR1 as MDHEN and CDR2 as SYDVKM. CDR3 sequence (DNA): TGTGCCAGCAGTTTCCCCGGGTGGGGCGACCAAGAGACCCAGTACTTC. This translates into CASSFPGWGDQETQYF. The whole variable domain, filled in from reference TRBV28 and TRBJ2-5, reads DVKVTQSSRYLVKRTGEKVFLECVQDMDHENMFWYRQDPGLGLRLIYFSYDVKMKEKGDIPEGYSVSREKKERFSLILESASTNQTSMYLCASSFPGWGDQETQYFGPGTRLLVL.

The rearrangement links TRBV6-5 to TRBJ1-3; D unclear. Deletions cut 6 bases from V and 0 bases from J, with 9 bases between. The CDR3 has 14 residues. Germline CDR1 reads MNHEY; CDR2 reads SVGAGI. DNA of the CDR3: TGTGCCAGCAGAGAGAATTTCTCTGGAAACACCATATATTTT. It translates to CASRENFSGNTIYF.

The rearrangement joins TRBV6-5 to TRBJ2-7; a possible D gene is TRBD1 (6 bases). V dropped 7 bases and J dropped 7 bases, with 14 bases sitting between them. CDR1 is MNHEY and CDR2 is SVGAGI in the germline V gene. CDR3 length: 12 residues. CDR3 in amino acids: CASTNVDREQYF. CDR3 DNA sequence: TGTGCCAGCACCAATGTGGACAGAGAGCAGTACTTC.

This clone has just one count. The CDR3 sequence is CASSAGTGGWNTEAFF. DNA of the CDR3: TGTGCCAGTAGTGCCGGGACAGGGGGGTGGAACACTGAAGCTTTCTTT. The chain joins TRBV19 to TRBJ1-1; 11 bases agree with TRBD1. The CDR3 length is 16 residues. V gave up 5 bases and J gave up 1 base; unmatched junction bases: 6. Germline V CDR1 and CDR2: LNHDA, SQIVND (reference sequence).

The V and J genes are TRBV6-5 and TRBJ1-5; 9 nucleotides align to TRBD1. The germline CDR1 and CDR2 sequences are MNHEY and SVGAGI. This CDR3 contains 14 residues. The junction had 2 bases not matched to a gene; V was cut back by 4 bases and J by 4 bases. CDR3 sequence reads: CASSSGTGNQPQHF. The CDR3 DNA sequence: TGTGCCAGCAGTTCGGGGACAGGGAATCAGCCCCAGCATTTT.

The chain uses TRBV7-2 and TRBJ2-3, with D maybe TRBD1 (6 bases). The V end was cut by 1 base, the J end by 5 bases, with 10 bases between. CDR1 is SGHTA and CDR2 is FQGNSA in the germline V gene. This CDR3 has 14 residues. Here the CDR3 DNA reads TGTGCCAGCAGCTTAGGTCTAGGGGGAGATACGCAGTATTTT. This encodes CASSLGLGGDTQYF.

This chain links TRBV27 with TRBJ1-1, with TRBD1 identical over 7 bases. Losses at the gene ends were 4 bases for V and 0 bases for J; bases not matched to a gene: 8. In germline, CDR1 is MNHEY, CDR2 SMNVEV (reference sequence). The CDR3 loop spans 16 amino acids. CDR3 coding DNA: TGTGCCAGCAGTTCCGGAACGACAGGGTTGAACACTGAAGCTTTCTTT. This gives the protein CASSSGTTGLNTEAFF.

The chain combines TRBV6-2 or TRBV6-3 with TRBJ2-7, with 8 nucleotides matching TRBD1. The J segment lost 5 bases and the V segment lost 6 bases, leaving 9 bases of the junction unmatched. This CDR3 is built from 14 residues. Germline CDR1 and CDR2: MNHEY and SVGEGT. Written as DNA, the CDR3 is TGTGCCAGCAGCCCAGGGTCAGGGGGCAACGAGCAGTACTTC. Its protein product is CASSPGSGGNEQYF.

The chain uses TRBV27 and TRBJ2-2, with D possibly being TRBD1 or TRBD2 (6 bases each). The V end was cut by 3 bases, the J end by 4 bases, with 21 bases between. This CDR3 region has 18 residues. Germline V gene data show CDR1 as MNHEY and CDR2 as SMNVEV (reference sequence). Here the CDR3 reads CASSFEGGPKYSTGELFF. The CDR3 DNA follows: TGTGCCAGCAGTTTTGAGGGGGGCCCCAAATATTCCACCGGGGAGCTGTTTTTT.

The CDR3 here is CASSLVQHNEKLFF. CDR3 bases: TGTGCCAGCAGCTTAGTTCAGCATAATGAAAAACTGTTTTTT. The chain recombines TRBV11-2 with TRBJ1-4, with D hard to call. The CDR3 has 14 residues. V dropped 1 base and J dropped 4 bases, with 7 bases sitting between them. The germline gives CDR1 SGHAT, CDR2 FQNNGV.

The chain joins TRBV3-1 (or the pseudogene TRBV3-2) to TRBJ2-7, with D possibly being TRBD1 or TRBD2 (5 bases each). Germline CDR1 reads LGHDT; CDR2 reads YNNKEL (reference sequence). This CDR3 comprises 15 residues. V lost 1 base, J lost 9 bases, and 19 bases lay in between. The CDR3 spells CASSQASGEGFGQYF. CDR3 sequence (DNA): TGTGCCAGCAGCCAAGCTTCCGGAGAGGGGTTTGGGCAGTACTTC.

V usage is TRBV28 and J usage is TRBJ1-1; D may be TRBD1 (6 bases). Trimming stripped 2 bases from V and 4 bases from J, with 8 bases between. Germline CDR1 reads MDHEN; CDR2 reads SYDVKM. The CDR3 is made up of 13 amino acids. CDR3 protein: CASSLRGGTEAFF. CDR3 DNA: TGTGCCAGCAGTTTAAGAGGGGGCACTGAAGCTTTCTTT.

The V and J genes are TRBV11-3 and TRBJ2-3, with D uncertain. Germline-derived CDR1 and CDR2 are SGHNT and YENEEA. This CDR3 region has 13 residues. The V end lost 2 bases, the J end lost 0 bases, and 3 bases lay between the germline ends. CDR3 region: CASSLLSTDTQYF. The CDR3 DNA is TGTGCCAGCAGCTTACTGAGCACAGATACGCAGTATTTT.

This clone was seen just once. The V and J genes are TRBV15 and TRBJ2-2; no reliable D call. Germline-derived CDR1 and CDR2 are LNHNV and YYDKDF (reference sequence). The CDR3 sequence is 15 residues long. The ends were cut back, 0 bases at V and 5 bases at J, with 10 bases in the middle. As DNA, the CDR3 is TGTGCCACCAGCAGAGAGTATGAGCGAACCGGGGAGCTGTTTTTT. Residues: CATSREYERTGELFF.